The text below deals with one T cell receptor (beta chain). Antigen unknown. The sample belongs to a study of Graves' ophthalmopathy and Graves' hyperthyroidism. The overall study: Specimen type is peripheral blood, obtained at initial diagnosis before any treatment.

Amplification from RNA transcripts yielded the TCR beta CDR3 regions. HTBI primers were used in a first-round RT-PCR, which preceded a second-round multiplex PCR. MiXCR, applied by TCRdb to the multiplex PCR reads, yields one record per CDR3 protein. The sample yields hundreds of thousands of distinct CDR3 sequences, 20% to 25% seen once. Findings and caveats of the study: Most expanded clonotypes in thyroid above 0.001 frequency also showed up in blood.

Newly diagnosed hyperthyroidism donors, aged 18 to 65, duration under 2 months. Fresh peripheral blood, about 10 ml, was the PBMC source. This CDR3 spans 15 amino acids. With V trimmed by 7 bases and J by 2 bases, 4 bases remained unmatched. In germline, CDR1 is SGHAT, CDR2 FQDESV (reference sequence). The sequence derives from a woman aged 18-29 years with stable Graves' hyperthyroidism. Some clones in this sample may be carry-over from other donors' samples. The rearrangement links TRBV11-1 to TRBJ2-6, with 8 bases identical to TRBD2. Sequenced material: peripheral blood. CDR3 sequence reads: CASTAGGPGANVLTF. The CDR3 bases are TGTGCCAGCACCGCGGGGGGCCCTGGGGCCAACGTCCTGACTTTC.